This TCR beta chain was recovered during a study of blood T cell repertoires in COVID-19. The wider study: Samples of COVID-19 (acute and convalescent) were obtained from the United States, Italy and Spain. In each case, the material was cDNA or gDNA derived from T cells, B-cell-depleted T cells, or PBMCs.

Germline-derived CDR1 and CDR2 are ENHRY and SYGVKD. V shed 10 bases, J shed 4 bases, and the junction held 4 bases outside the gene matches. The CDR3 loop spans 13 amino acids. Original methodology: It was from reference gene primer amplification that nucleated cell counts were estimated. Clones were read by immunoSEQ multiplex PCR, and TCRdb kept only the in-frame ones, dropping some. V, J and clone size were drawn from that table, and D and trimming were deduced from the DNA. The sample records under 40,000 clones, approximately 84% being singletons. Material for sequencing was peripheral blood. The chain joins TRBV10-3 to TRBJ2-1; 10 bases fit TRBD1. The receptor was isolated from a man over 45 with active or convalescent COVID-19. The CDR3 DNA is TGTGCCACGACAGGGGGCCAGTACAATGAGCAGTTCTTC. It specifies CATTGGQYNEQFF.